This T cell receptor (beta chain) was sequenced in a study of T cell repertoires in cytomegalovirus infection. Study-level information: Matching HLA type, along with CMV infection, was indicated by public TCR beta signatures.

TCRdb fed the reads into MiXCR, producing one record per CDR3 protein. Seen here are over 250,000 distinct CDR3 sequences, about 20% observed once, and the top ten hold approximately 19%. General observations from the study: Accumulated public TCR beta family frequency recognized individuals carrying CMV together with the relevant HLA. Within the response measured ex vivo, HLA-C-restricted CMV-specific TCR beta clonotypes were dominant.

This clonotype has more than one count but fewer than ten. The antigen remains unidentified. Trimming stripped 6 bases from V and 4 bases from J, with 21 bases between. The length of the CDR3 is 16 residues. Germline V lookup: CDR1 MNHNY, CDR2 SVGAGI (reference sequence). The sequences come from cultured PBMCs, collected from culture after CMV antigen stimulation. The clonotype originates from a human donor in good health (CMV status not recorded). Some clones in this sample may be carry-over from other donors' samples. The V gene is TRBV6-6, the J gene TRBJ1-2, with a possible D match to TRBD1 (6 bases). CDR3 sequence: CASSPASGGAGYGYTF. CDR3 DNA: TGTGCCAGCAGCCCTGCTTCCGGGGGCGCAGGCTATGGCTACACCTTC.